These 17 T cell receptor beta chains were sequenced from one sample in a study of neurological immune-mediated disorders. Each CDR3 protein gets one entry after TCRdb re-called the 5' RACE reads with MiXCR. The table shows approximately 38,000 distinct CDR3 sequences, with roughly 11% occurring only once. The sample taken for sequencing was CD4+ T cells from blood. Receptors originate from a woman between 25 and 40 years old with HTLV-1-associated myelopathy (HAM/TSP).

This clonotype was counted between two and nine times. The chain couples TRBV2 to TRBJ1-2, with D hard to call. Germline loops: CDR1 SNHLY, CDR2 FYNNEI. The CDR3 consists of 15 residues. V was pared by 0 bases and J by 4 bases, with 12 bases between. CDR3: CASSEAPRLGYGYTF. As DNA, the CDR3 is TGTGCCAGCAGTGAAGCCCCGAGGTTGGGCTATGGCTACACCTTC. The full variable domain, its missing parts supplied by reference TRBV2 and TRBJ1-2, is EPEVTQTPSHQVTQMGQEVILRCVPISNHLYFYWYRQILGQKVEFLVSFYNNEISEKSEIFDDQFSVERPDGSNFTLKIRSTKLEDSAMYFCASSEAPRLGYGYTFGSGTRLTVV.

The table lists this clonotype with many counts. The J gene is TRBJ1-1, the V gene TRBV20-1; 9 positions agree with TRBD1. The CDR3 consists of 13 residues. J lost 7 bases, V lost 5 bases, and 8 bases had no gene match. Germline CDR1 is DFQATT and CDR2 is SNEGSKA (reference sequence). The CDR3 sequence: CSAGRTGEGEAFF. CDR3 bases: TGCAGTGCTGGCCGGACAGGGGAAGGTGAAGCTTTCTTT.

This clonotype occurred many times. The V call is TRBV20-1, the J call TRBJ2-3, with D tentatively TRBD2 (5 bases). V gave up 6 bases and J gave up 0 bases, with 16 bases separating them. The CDR3 length is 15 residues. Germline V gene lookup returns CDR1 DFQATT and CDR2 SNEGSKA (reference sequence). CDR3: CSALLGVPSTDTQYF. CDR3 coding DNA: TGCAGTGCCTTACTAGGAGTCCCTAGCACAGATACGCAGTATTTT.

This clonotype occurred many times. V gene TRBV5-1 combines with J gene TRBJ2-7, with D hard to call. V lost 5 bases, J lost 0 bases, and 6 bases lay in between. This CDR3 spans 12 amino acids. Looked up from germline, CDR1 is SGHRS and CDR2 is YFSETQ. Here the CDR3 reads CASRVDSYEQYF. CDR3 coding DNA: TGCGCCAGCAGGGTGGACTCCTACGAGCAGTACTTC.

In this sample, this clonotype turned up many times. The chain employs TRBV5-1 and TRBJ1-4; TRBD1 matches at 7 bases. CDR1 is SGHRS and CDR2 is YFSETQ in the germline V gene. This CDR3 has 15 residues. With V trimmed by 0 bases and J by 3 bases, 2 bases remained unmatched. CDR3 DNA sequence: TGCGCCAGCAGCTTGGGACAGGGACCTAATGAAAAACTGTTTTTT. This codes for CASSLGQGPNEKLFF.

The sample holds many counts of this clonotype. The V and J genes are TRBV7-9 and TRBJ1-3; D gene unclear. CDR3 length: 13 residues. Deletions cut 1 base from V and 0 bases from J, with 1 base between. In germline, CDR1 is SEHNR, CDR2 FQNEAQ (reference sequence). The CDR3 coding sequence is TGTGCCAGCAGCTTAGTCTCTGGAAACACCATATATTTT. It translates to CASSLVSGNTIYF.

In this sample, this clonotype turned up many times. The rearrangement joins TRBV5-1 to TRBJ2-5; either TRBD1 or TRBD2 may fit D (5 bases each). Germline CDR1 is SGHRS and CDR2 is YFSETQ. Trimming removed 4 bases from V and 6 bases from J, with 19 bases in between. This CDR3 has 15 amino acids. The CDR3 nucleotides read TGCGCCAGCAGCGGGCAGACTACAGGCCAGCAGACCCAGTACTTC. Its translation is CASSGQTTGQQTQYF.

This clonotype was detected ten times or more. V and J are TRBV20-1 and TRBJ1-3, with D hard to call. Per the germline V gene, CDR1 is DFQATT and CDR2 is SNEGSKA (reference sequence). The CDR3 spans 13 residues. V was shortened by 5 bases and J by 0 bases, with 8 bases between the two germline ends. CDR3 region: CSALYPSGNTIYF. The CDR3 DNA follows: TGCAGTGCTCTGTATCCCTCTGGAAACACCATATATTTT.

This clonotype was recorded many times. The chain uses TRBV7-9 and TRBJ1-2; D is unclear. The CDR3 consists of 13 residues. Trimming removed 2 bases at V and 8 bases at J, with 12 bases between. Germline CDR1 and CDR2: SEHNR and FQNEAQ (reference sequence). The CDR3 region is CASSLTRKGGYTF. Here the CDR3 DNA reads TGTGCCAGCAGCTTAACACGAAAAGGCGGCTACACCTTC. Combining the CDR3 with reference TRBV7-9 and TRBJ1-2 gives the whole variable domain DTGVSQNPRHKITKRGQNVTFRCDPISEHNRLYWYRQTLGQGPEFLTYFQNEAQLEKSRLLSDRFSAERPKGSFSTLEIQRTEQGDSAMYLCASSLTRKGGYTFGSGTRLTVV.

The V gene is TRBV30, the J gene TRBJ2-2, with a weak D call TRBD2 (5 bases). Germline CDR1 and CDR2: GTSNPN and SVGIG (reference sequence). The CDR3 runs 13 residues. V was trimmed by 8 bases and J by 1 base, leaving 11 bases between them. CDR3 bases: TGTGCCAGAAACGGAGGGAACACCGGGGAGCTGTTTTTT. Translated, it gives CARNGGNTGELFF.

This clonotype was recorded many times. V usage is TRBV10-3 and J usage is TRBJ1-5; a weak D match, TRBD1 (6 bases). The V end lost 10 bases, the J end lost 1 base, and 14 bases lay between the germline ends. CDR1 and CDR2 from the germline V gene are ENHRY and SYGVKD. The CDR3 has 14 residues. CDR3 in amino acids: CATNSGQSNQPQHF. The CDR3 DNA is TGTGCCACCAATTCCGGACAGAGCAATCAGCCCCAGCATTTT.

This clonotype appeared many times. This chain joins TRBV20-1 and TRBJ2-3, with TRBD2 identical over 13 bases. CDR3 size: 17 residues. The junction had 12 bases not matched to a gene; V was cut back by 3 bases and J by 6 bases. Germline V gives CDR1 DFQATT, CDR2 SNEGSKA (reference sequence). In DNA, the CDR3 is TGCAGTGCTAGGCTCCCGGGACTAGCGGGACCCCGGGATACGCAGTATTTT. Its protein is CSARLPGLAGPRDTQYF.

This clonotype was seen repeatedly, ten times or more. The CDR3 DNA follows: TGTGCCAGCAGCCCTAGAAGGGGGCCGGGGTCAGATACGCAGTATTTT. Protein sequence: CASSPRRGPGSDTQYF. The chain employs TRBV7-9 and TRBJ2-3, with TRBD1 identical over 7 bases. From germline, CDR1 is SEHNR and CDR2 FQNEAQ (reference sequence). J was trimmed by 4 bases and V by 5 bases; bases with no gene match: 12. This CDR3 contains 16 residues.

This clonotype has at least ten counts. V usage is TRBV6-6 and J usage is TRBJ2-7; no reliable D call. Trimming removed 7 bases at V and 4 bases at J, with 20 bases between. This CDR3 is built from 15 residues. CDR1 and CDR2 from the germline V gene are MNHNY and SVGAGI (reference sequence). The CDR3 DNA is TGTGCCAGCACCTACAGACCGACAAAAGGGTACGAGCAGTACTTC. Encoded protein: CASTYRPTKGYEQYF.

V gene TRBV7-7 combines with J gene TRBJ2-3; D may be TRBD2 (5 bases). The CDR3 length is 13 residues. V gave up 5 bases and J gave up 7 bases, with 13 bases separating them. Germline V CDR1 and CDR2: SSHAT, FNYEAQ (reference sequence). CDR3: CASSPDSTYTQYF. The CDR3 DNA reads TGTGCCAGCAGCCCGGACTCTACATATACGCAGTATTTT. Looking up the rest from reference TRBV7-7 and TRBJ2-3 gives the full variable domain: GAGVSQSPRYKVTKRGQDVTLRCDPISSHATLYWYQQALGQGPEFLTYFNYEAQPDKSGLPSDRFSAERPEGSISTLTIQRTEQRDSAMYRCASSPDSTYTQYFGPGTRLTVL.

As regards this clonotype: A read error is possible here, since a much larger clone lies one base away. The chain uses TRBV4-2 and TRBJ2-3; a weak D match, TRBD1 (6 bases). There are 12 residues in the CDR3. The V gene's germline CDR1 is LGHNA and CDR2 YNFKEQ. CDR3 bases: TGTGCCAGCAGCTCAGGGGCCGATACGAAGTATTTT. It encodes CASSSGADTKYF.

This clonotype was counted many times. The chain is built from TRBV5-1 and TRBJ2-7, with TRBD1 matching 10 bases. There are 16 residues in the CDR3. CDR1 is SGHRS and CDR2 is YFSETQ in the germline V gene. Unmatched junction bases numbered 9, after V lost 2 bases and J lost 4 bases. The CDR3: CASSFYGTGVSYEQYF. CDR3 DNA sequence: TGCGCCAGCAGCTTCTACGGGACAGGGGTTTCTTACGAGCAGTACTTC.